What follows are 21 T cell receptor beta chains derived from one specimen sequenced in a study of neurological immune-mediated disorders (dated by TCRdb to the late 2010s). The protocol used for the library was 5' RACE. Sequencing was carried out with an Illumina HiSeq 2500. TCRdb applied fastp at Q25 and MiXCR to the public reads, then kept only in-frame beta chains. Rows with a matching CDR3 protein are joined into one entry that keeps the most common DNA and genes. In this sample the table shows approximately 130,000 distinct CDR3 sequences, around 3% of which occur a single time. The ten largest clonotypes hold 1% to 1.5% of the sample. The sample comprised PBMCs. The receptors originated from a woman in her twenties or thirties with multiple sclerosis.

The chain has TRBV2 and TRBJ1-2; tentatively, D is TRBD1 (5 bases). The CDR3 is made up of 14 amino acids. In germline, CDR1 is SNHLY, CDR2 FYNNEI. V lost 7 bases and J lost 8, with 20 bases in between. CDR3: CASTHLRGERGYTF. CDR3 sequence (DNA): TGTGCCAGCACACACCTGAGGGGCGAGCGGGGCTACACCTTC.

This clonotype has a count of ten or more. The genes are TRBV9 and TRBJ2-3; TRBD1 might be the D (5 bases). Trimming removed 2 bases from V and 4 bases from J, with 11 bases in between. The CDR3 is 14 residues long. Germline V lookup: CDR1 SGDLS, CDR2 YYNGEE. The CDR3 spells CASSVRQWADTQYF. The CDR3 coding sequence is TGTGCCAGCAGCGTTCGACAGTGGGCAGATACGCAGTATTTT.

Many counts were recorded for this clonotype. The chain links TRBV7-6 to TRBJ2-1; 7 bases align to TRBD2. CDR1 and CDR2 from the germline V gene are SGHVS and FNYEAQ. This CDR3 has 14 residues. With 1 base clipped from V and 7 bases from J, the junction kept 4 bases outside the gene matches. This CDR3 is CASSLGGRVNEQFF. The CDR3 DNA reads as TGTGCCAGCAGCTTAGGAGGGAGGGTAAATGAGCAGTTCTTC.

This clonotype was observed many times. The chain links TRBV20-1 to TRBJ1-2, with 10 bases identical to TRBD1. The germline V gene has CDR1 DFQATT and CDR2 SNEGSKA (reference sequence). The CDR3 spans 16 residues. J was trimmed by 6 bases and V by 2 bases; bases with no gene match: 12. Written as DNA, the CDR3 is TGCAGTGCTAGATTGATCCGATGGGACAGGGGAAATGGCTACACCTTC. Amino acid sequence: CSARLIRWDRGNGYTF.

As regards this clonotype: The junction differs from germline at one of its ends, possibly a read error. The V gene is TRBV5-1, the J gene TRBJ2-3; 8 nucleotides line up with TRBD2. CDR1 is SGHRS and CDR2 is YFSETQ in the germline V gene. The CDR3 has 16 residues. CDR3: CASSFRGGRTLDTQYF. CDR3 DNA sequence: TGCGCCAGCAGCTTCCGTGGCGGGAGGACCCTAGATACACAGTATTTT.

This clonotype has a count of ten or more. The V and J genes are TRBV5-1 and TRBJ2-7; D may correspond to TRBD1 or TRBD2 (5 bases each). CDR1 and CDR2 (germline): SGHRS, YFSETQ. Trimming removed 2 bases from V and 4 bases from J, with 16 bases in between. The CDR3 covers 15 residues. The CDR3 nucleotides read TGCGCCAGCAGCTTAGGGACGGCGGAAAGTTACGAGCAGTACTTC. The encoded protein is CASSLGTAESYEQYF.

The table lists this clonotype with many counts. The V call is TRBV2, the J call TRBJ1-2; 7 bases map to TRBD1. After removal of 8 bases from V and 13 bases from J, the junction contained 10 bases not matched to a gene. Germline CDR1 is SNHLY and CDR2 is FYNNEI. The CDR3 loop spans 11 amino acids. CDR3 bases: TGTGCCAGCGCCCGACAGGGTACAAGCACCTTC. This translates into CASARQGTSTF.

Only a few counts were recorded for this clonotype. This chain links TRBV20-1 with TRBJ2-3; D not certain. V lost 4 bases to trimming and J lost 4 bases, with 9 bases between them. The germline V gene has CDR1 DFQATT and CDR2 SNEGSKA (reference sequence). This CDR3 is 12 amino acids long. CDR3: CSATELADTQYF. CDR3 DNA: TGCAGTGCTACCGAGCTGGCAGATACGCAGTATTTT.

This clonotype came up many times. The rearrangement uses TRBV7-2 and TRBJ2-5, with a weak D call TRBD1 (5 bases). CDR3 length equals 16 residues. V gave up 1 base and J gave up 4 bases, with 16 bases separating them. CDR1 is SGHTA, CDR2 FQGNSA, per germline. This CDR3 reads CASSLVRQGVGETQYF. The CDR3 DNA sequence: TGTGCCAGCAGCTTAGTCCGGCAGGGCGTCGGAGAGACCCAGTACTTC.

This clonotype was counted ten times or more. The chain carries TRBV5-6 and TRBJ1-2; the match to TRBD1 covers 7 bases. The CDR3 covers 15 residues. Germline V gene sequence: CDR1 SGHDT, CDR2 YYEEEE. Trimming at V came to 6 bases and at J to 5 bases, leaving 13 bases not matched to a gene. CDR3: CASIAGQEIVYGYTF. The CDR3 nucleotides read TGTGCCAGCATCGCCGGACAGGAAATTGTTTATGGCTACACCTTC.

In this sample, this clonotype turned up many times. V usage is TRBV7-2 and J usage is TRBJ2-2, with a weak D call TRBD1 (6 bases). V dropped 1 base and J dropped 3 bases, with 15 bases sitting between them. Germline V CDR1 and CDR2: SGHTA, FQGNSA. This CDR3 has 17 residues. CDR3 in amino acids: CASSLVGGGTYTGELFF. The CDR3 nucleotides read TGTGCCAGCAGCTTAGTTGGGGGCGGAACCTACACCGGGGAGCTGTTTTTT.

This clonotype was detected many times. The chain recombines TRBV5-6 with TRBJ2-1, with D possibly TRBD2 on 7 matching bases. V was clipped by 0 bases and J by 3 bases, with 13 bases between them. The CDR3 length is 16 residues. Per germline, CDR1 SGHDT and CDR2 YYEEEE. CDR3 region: CASSLVLGGGYNEQFF. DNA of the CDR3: TGTGCCAGCAGCTTGGTGTTGGGAGGGGGCTACAATGAGCAGTTCTTC.

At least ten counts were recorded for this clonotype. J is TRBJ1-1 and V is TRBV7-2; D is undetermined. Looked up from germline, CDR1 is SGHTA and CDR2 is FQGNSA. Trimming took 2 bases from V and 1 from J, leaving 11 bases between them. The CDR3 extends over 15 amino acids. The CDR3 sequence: CASSLQAPPNTEAFF. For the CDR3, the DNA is TGTGCCAGCAGCTTACAAGCACCTCCGAACACTGAAGCTTTCTTT. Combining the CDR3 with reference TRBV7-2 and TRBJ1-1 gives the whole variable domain GAGVSQSPSNKVTEKGKDVELRCDPISGHTALYWYRQSLGQGLEFLIYFQGNSAPDKSGLPSDRFSAERTGGSVSTLTIQRTQQEDSAVYLCASSLQAPPNTEAFFGQGTRLTVV.

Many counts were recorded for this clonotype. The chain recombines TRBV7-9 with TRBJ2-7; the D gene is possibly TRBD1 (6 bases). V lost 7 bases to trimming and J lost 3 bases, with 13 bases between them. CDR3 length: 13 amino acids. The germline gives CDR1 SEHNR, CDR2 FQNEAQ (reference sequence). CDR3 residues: CASIQQGDYEQYF. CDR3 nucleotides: TGTGCCAGCATCCAACAGGGAGACTACGAGCAGTACTTC.

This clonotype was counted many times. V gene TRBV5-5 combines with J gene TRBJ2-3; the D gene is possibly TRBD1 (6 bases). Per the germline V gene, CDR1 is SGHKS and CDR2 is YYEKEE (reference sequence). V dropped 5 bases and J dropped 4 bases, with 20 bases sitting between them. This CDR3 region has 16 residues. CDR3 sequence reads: CASSAQSGGFSDTQYF. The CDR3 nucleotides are TGTGCCAGCAGTGCGCAATCTGGGGGCTTTTCAGATACGCAGTATTTT.

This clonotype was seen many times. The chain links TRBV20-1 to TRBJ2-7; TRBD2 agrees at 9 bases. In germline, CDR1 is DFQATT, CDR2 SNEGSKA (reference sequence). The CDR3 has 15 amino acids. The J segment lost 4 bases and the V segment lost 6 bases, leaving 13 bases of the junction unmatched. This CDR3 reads CSAPDRGGAGYEQYF. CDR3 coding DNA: TGCAGTGCACCCGATCGCGGGGGGGCAGGGTACGAGCAGTACTTC.

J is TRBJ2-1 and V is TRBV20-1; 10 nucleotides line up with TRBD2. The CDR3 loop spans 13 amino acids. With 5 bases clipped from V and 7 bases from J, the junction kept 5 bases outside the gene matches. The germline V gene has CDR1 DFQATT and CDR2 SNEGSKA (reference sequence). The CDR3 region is CSAVLAGHNEQFF. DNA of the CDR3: TGCAGTGCTGTACTAGCGGGGCATAATGAGCAGTTCTTC.

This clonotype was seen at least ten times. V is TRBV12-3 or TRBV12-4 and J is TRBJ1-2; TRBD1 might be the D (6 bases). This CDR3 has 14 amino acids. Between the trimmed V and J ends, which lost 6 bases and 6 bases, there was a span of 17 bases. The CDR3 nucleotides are TGTGCCAGCAGCCGCCGGGAAGGGGGAGATGGCTACACCTTC. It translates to CASSRREGGDGYTF.

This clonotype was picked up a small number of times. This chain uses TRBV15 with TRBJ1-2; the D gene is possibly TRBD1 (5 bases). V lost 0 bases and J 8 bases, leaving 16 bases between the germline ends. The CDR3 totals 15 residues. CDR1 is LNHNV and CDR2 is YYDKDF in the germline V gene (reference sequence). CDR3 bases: TGTGCCACCAGCAGAGACGGGGACGCCTTGGGGGGCTACACCTTC. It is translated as CATSRDGDALGGYTF. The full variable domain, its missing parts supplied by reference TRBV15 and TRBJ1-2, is DAMVIQNPRYQVTQFGKPVTLSCSQTLNHNVMYWYQQKSSQAPKLLFHYYDKDFNNEADTPDNFQSRRPNTSFCFLDIRSPGLGDTAMYLCATSRDGDALGGYTFGSGTRLTVV.

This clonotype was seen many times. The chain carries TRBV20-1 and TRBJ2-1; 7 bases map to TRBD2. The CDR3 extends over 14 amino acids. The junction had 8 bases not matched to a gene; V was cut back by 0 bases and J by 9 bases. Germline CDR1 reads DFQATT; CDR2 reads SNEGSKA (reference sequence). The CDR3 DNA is TGCAGTGCTAGAGACGGGGGGAGGGCAGTTGAGCAGTTCTTC. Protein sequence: CSARDGGRAVEQFF.

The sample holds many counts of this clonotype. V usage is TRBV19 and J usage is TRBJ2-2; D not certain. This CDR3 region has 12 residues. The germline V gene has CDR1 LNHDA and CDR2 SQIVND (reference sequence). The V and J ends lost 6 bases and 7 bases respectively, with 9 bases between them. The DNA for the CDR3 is TGTGCCAGTAGCCCCCGACGCGGGGAGCTGTTTTTT. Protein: CASSPRRGELFF.